The clone carrying this T cell receptor beta chain has just a few counts. What it binds is unknown. The data were taken from a study of human T cells and chemical hapten exposure. Study-wide results and caveats: Following DPC sensitization, TCRs present above 1 in 1000 frequency showed no change.

The CDR3 sequence is 16 residues long. CDR1 is SGHAT and CDR2 is FQNNGV in the germline V gene. The germline V and J ends were trimmed by 3 bases and 2 bases, with 15 bases remaining between them. RNA extraction used unfractionated whole blood as the source of total RNA. For the library, individual cDNA molecules each received unique molecular identifiers. Original analysis: Samples held a median of around 96,000 TCRs, range about 20,000–690,600. TCRdb re-called the 5' RACE reads with MiXCR, one entry per CDR3 protein. Here the V and J calls rest on TCRdb's processing, not on the authors' analysis. The table has approximately 140,000 distinct CDR3 sequences, 4.1% seen once; the top ten hold around 1.4%.

This receptor was identified in a female donor in good health. The chain links TRBV11-2 to TRBJ2-3; weak D call: TRBD1 (6 bases). This CDR3 is CASSFFIQGPTDTQYF. CDR3 in DNA: TGTGCCAGCAGCTTCTTTATCCAGGGGCCCACAGATACGCAGTATTTT.